The 7 T cell receptor beta chains in this list originate from one sample, sequenced in a study of T cells expressing NK-cell markers. No DNA is given; TCRdb re-called the 5' RACE reads and lists each CDR3 protein once. Its clone listing holds hundreds of thousands of distinct CDR3 sequences. What was sequenced was blood T cells: a sorted CD56 or NKG2C T cell subset, CD4+ or CD8+ T cells, or bulk PBMC T cells (not recorded which). Source of these receptors: a woman between 18 and 75 years old in good health.

The chain is built from TRBV29-1 and TRBJ2-2; the TCRdb call, TRBD1, lacks DNA for checking. The CDR3 loop spans 16 amino acids. Germline V gene data show CDR1 as SQVTM and CDR2 as ANQGSEA. CDR3 in amino acids: CSASSQGAWNTGELFF.

The J gene is TRBJ1-2, the V gene TRBV20-1; TCRdb picks TRBD1, but there is no DNA to check that call. The CDR3 spans 14 residues. Germline CDR1 and CDR2: DFQATT and SNEGSKA (reference sequence). This CDR3 reads CSAKGGVSNYGYTF.

This chain links TRBV11-2 with TRBJ2-1; the TCRdb call, TRBD1, lacks DNA for checking. The CDR3 covers 16 residues. Germline CDR1 reads SGHAT; CDR2 reads FQNNGV. The CDR3 reads CASSAPTGTTYNEQFF.

This rearrangement joins TRBV4-3 to TRBJ2-1; TCRdb calls TRBD2, which cannot be checked without DNA. Germline V gene data show CDR1 as LGHNA and CDR2 as YSLEER. The CDR3 is made up of 15 amino acids. CDR3 protein: CASTLGLAGGGEQFF.

The V call is TRBV20-1, the J call TRBJ2-3; there is no DNA to check the TCRdb D call of TRBD2. Germline lookup yields CDR1 DFQATT and CDR2 SNEGSKA (reference sequence). This CDR3 has 14 residues. The CDR3 sequence is CSASQRQTTDTQYF.

The chain links TRBV7-2 to TRBJ1-2. The CDR3 totals 14 residues. Germline CDR1 and CDR2: SGHTA and FQGNSA. CDR3: CASSLEYTTYGYTF. Drawing the rest from reference TRBV7-2 and TRBJ1-2, the complete variable domain is GAGVSQSPSNKVTEKGKDVELRCDPISGHTALYWYRQSLGQGLEFLIYFQGNSAPDKSGLPSDRFSAERTGGSVSTLTIQRTQQEDSAVYLCASSLEYTTYGYTFGSGTRLTVV.

The chain employs TRBV29-1 and TRBJ2-5; TCRdb selects TRBD2, and the lack of DNA leaves this call unchecked. Germline lookup yields CDR1 SQVTM and CDR2 ANQGSEA. The CDR3 runs to 13 residues. CDR3 sequence reads: CSVEIGQAVTQYF.